This record covers a single T cell receptor (beta chain). Measured with immunoSEQ multiplex PCR; TCRdb has only the in-frame clones, and not every one. The sample includes about half a million clones, 79% of them seen just once. These data are taken from a study of shared clonotypes between healthy human individuals. The CDR3 runs to 18 residues. Germline CDR1 LGHNA, CDR2 YSLEER. Trimming took 4 bases from V and 5 from J; bases not matched to a gene: 14. The specimen was PBMCs. The J gene is TRBJ2-1, the V gene TRBV4-3; 10 bases map to TRBD2. This sequence originates from a woman between 35 and 50 years old in good health. Some clones in this sample may be carry-over from other donors' samples. CDR3 nucleotides: TGCGCCAGCAGCCTCGCGCTAGCGGGAGTAGAGTTGAACAATGAGCAGTTCTTC. Translating it yields CASSLALAGVELNNEQFF.